Given below is one T cell receptor (beta chain) in context. What antigen it recognizes has not been identified. Base-call qualities are not available, and no considerably larger clone is one nucleotide away. The donors were healthy, HIV-negative adults who had no recently reported acute infections or vaccinations. Every donor was a Caucasian adult living in Nashville, Tennessee, USA. Magnetic negative selection was used to enrich CD4+ T cells, after which naive cells were positively selected on CD45RA and the negative fraction became the memory subset. Blood was obtained by leukapheresis, after which PBMCs were separated by Ficoll-Histopaque density gradient centrifugation and cryopreserved in liquid nitrogen vapor phase. Analytical flow cytometry was used to check the purity and quantity of every magnetically sorted T cell population. Each sorted fraction had its genomic DNA isolated and then quantified by UV absorbance on a Nanodrop 2000c.

This entry comes from a study of shared clonotypes between healthy human individuals (dated by TCRdb to the early 2020s). Turning to the overall study: The cohort comprised a couple of women and a few men aged 18 to 49 years. Per donor, three plates each were used for CD4 naive and CD4 memory, two for CD8 naive, and one for CD8 memory. The study deeply sequenced blood TCR repertoires of several healthy adults to estimate repertoire size and the extent of clonotype sharing between individuals. Different laboratories and diverse techniques were used to prepare libraries and sequence TCR repertoires, to increase sequencing depth and limit assay-specific biases. Per donor, leukapheresis produced somewhere between about 0.85 and 9.5 billion PBMCs.

Results and caveats for the whole study, not just this receptor: Because the study included only a small number of donors, the genetic and exposure-history diversity represented was limited. Larger estimated clonotype richness was generally found for naive subsets than for memory subsets. Only blood was sampled, and tissue TCR repertoires likely differ from those in blood. Even with the large sequencing depth, rarefaction of the sorted-subset datasets indicated that sequencing was incomplete. Pairwise subsampling led to the expectation that sequencing depth would affect the degree of clonotype sharing among donors. Compared with non-shared clonotypes, the clonotypes found in all four sorted-subset donors had higher generation probabilities. When a few donors were compared, the shared fraction of clonotypes was roughly 5% for naive CD4, less than 4% for naive CD8, more than 2% for memory CD4, and 0.4% for memory CD8.

TCR CDR3 regions were amplified from genomic DNA by multiplex PCR using the deep immunoSEQ assay. Extracted genomic DNA from each cell subset was distributed evenly across all wells of several immunoSEQ 96-well plates, and each plate was treated as a replicate. For sorted subsets, each replicate PCR was loaded with 200 ng genomic DNA, equivalent to 25,000 to 35,000 T cell genomes. Purified libraries were measured with a Qubit 3.0 fluorometer, size-checked on a Bioanalyzer 2100, and measured again with the KAPA Library Quantification kit. Every immunoSEQ 96-well plate was sequenced on a separate single-read 150-cycle Illumina NextSeq 550 flow cell. Regarding the original processing steps: Because only junctional sequences without quality scores were contained in the immunoSEQ output, filtering matching that applied to full-length reads could not be performed. Sequences were annotated with PyIR, a Python wrapper for IgBLAST v1.9, and V/J genes and CDR3 were assigned using IMGT germline references. Reads were filtered out if the reads had weak V/J assignments (E-value above 1e-6), no CDR3, stop codons, out-of-frame junctions, or ambiguous translated residues. V3J clonotypes were defined as sequences sharing an identical inferred V gene, J gene, and CDR3 amino acid sequence. To compute the percentage overlap between repertoires, the number of shared unique clonotypes was divided by the size of the smaller repertoire. Three approaches were used to assess repertoire richness: RTK rarefaction, the Chao1 estimator, and Recon v2.1 estimates of unobserved clonotypes. For all TCRbeta clonotypes obtained by the gDNA method from a few donors, generation probabilities were computed with OLGA. TCRdb retrieved this table from immuneACCESS and kept in-frame rearrangements only. Not all clones are present; in checked studies, unresolved V genes account for under half, and no reason is known for the remainder. The V and J calls and the clone size are those of that table, but D and trimming were determined from the DNA. In all, the sample holds about 1.4 million clones, and around 97% of those were seen once. The top ten clonotypes cover approximately 1.2% of the sample.

The TCR was taken from a man aged 25-40 years in good health. The sample consisted of naive CD4+ T cells sorted from blood. What the cell subset or site label conveys for this sample: CD45RA+ positively selected.

The CDR3 reads as follows: CASSSTGLASYEQYF. The DNA sequence is TGTGCCAGCAGTTCTACTGGACTAGCGTCCTACGAGCAGTACTTC. The chain is made from TRBV6-1 and TRBJ2-7; TRBD2 matches 9 bases in the middle. The CDR3 numbers 15 residues from cysteine through phenylalanine. Just CDR3 DNA is preserved here, 45 bases in frame from base 1. Relative to germline, V is missing 5 bases and J is missing 1 base, with 6 bases of the junction outside any gene match. CDR1 and CDR2 were assigned from the germline V gene as MNHNS and SASEGT.